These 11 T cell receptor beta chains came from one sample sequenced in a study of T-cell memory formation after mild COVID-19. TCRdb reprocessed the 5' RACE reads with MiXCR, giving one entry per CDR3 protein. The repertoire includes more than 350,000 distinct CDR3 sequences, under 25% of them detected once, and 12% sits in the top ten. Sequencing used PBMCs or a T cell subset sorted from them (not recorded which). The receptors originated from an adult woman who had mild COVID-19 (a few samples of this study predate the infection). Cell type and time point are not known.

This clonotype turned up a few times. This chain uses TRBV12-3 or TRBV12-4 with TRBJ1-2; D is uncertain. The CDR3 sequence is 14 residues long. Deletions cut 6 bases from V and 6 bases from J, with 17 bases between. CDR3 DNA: TGTGCCAGCAGCCCCGGGCAGGCTTTAGATGGCTACACCTTC. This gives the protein CASSPGQALDGYTF.

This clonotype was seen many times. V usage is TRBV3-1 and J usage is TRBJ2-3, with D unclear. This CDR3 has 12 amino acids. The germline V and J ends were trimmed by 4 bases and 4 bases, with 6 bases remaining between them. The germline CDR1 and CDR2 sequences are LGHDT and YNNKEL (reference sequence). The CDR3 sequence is CASSPRPDTQYF. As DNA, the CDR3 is TGTGCCAGCAGCCCCCGGCCAGATACGCAGTATTTT.

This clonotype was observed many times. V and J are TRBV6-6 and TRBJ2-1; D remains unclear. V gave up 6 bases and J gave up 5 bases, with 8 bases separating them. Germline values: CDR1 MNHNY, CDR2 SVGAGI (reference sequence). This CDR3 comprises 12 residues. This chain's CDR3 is CASSLQNNEQFF. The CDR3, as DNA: TGTGCCAGCAGCTTACAGAACAATGAGCAGTTCTTC.

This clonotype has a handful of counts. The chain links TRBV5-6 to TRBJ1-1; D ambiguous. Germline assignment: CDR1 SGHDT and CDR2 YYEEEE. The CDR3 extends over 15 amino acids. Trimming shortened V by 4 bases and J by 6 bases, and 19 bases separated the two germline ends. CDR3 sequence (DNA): TGTGCCAGCAGCCCCCCCGCTGGAGGGCTTTCTGAAGCTTTCTTT. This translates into CASSPPAGGLSEAFF.

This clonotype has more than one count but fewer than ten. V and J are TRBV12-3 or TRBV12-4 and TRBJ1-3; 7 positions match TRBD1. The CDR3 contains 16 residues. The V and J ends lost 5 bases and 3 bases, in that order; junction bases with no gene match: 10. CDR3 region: CASSLDRVPNGNTIYF. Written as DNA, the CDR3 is TGTGCCAGCAGTCTCGACAGGGTCCCTAATGGAAACACCATATATTTT.

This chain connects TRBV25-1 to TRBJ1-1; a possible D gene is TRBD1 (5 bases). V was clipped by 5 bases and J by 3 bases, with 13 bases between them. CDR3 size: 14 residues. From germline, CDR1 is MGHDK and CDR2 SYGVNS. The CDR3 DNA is TGTGCCAGCAGTCGGGGGGGGTTCGACACTGAAGCTTTCTTT. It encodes CASSRGGFDTEAFF.

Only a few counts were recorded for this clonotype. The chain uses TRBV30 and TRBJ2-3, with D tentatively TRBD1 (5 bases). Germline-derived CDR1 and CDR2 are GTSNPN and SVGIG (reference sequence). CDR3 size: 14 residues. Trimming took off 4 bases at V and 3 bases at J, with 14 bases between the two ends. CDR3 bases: TGTGCCTGGAATAGGGGCCTGGGGACAGATACGCAGTATTTT. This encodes CAWNRGLGTDTQYF.

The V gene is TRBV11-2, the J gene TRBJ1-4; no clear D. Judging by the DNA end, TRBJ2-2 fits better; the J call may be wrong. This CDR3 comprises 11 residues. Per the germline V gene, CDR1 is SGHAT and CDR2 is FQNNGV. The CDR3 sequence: CASSTHQELFF. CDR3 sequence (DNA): TGTGCCAGCAGCACCCACCAGGAGCTGTTTTTT.

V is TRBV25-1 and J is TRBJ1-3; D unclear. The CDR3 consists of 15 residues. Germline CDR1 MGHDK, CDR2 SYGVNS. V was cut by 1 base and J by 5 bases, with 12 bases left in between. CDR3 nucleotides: TGTGCCAGCAGTGAATCGGGTTTTCGGCGAAACACCATATATTTT. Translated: CASSESGFRRNTIYF.

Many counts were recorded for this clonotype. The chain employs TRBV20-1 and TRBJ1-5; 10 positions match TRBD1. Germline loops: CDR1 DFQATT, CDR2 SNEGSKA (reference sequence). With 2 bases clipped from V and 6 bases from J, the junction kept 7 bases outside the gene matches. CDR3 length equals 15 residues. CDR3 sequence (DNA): TGCAGTGCTAGACCGACAGGGGGCGAGGGTCAGCCCCAGCATTTT. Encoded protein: CSARPTGGEGQPQHF.

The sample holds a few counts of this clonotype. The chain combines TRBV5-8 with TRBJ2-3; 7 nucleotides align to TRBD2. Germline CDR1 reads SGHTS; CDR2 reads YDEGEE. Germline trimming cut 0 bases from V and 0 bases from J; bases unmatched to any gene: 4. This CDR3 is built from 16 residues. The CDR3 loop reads CASSLGHSGSTDTQYF. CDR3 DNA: TGTGCCAGCAGCTTGGGGCATAGCGGGAGCACAGATACGCAGTATTTT.